Shown below are 22 T cell receptor beta chains from a single sample sequenced in a study of breast tumors, draining lymph nodes, adjacent tissues. TCRdb passed the multiplex PCR reads through MiXCR, listing each CDR3 protein once. Seen here are some 170,000 distinct CDR3 sequences, approximately 30% observed once, and the top ten hold around 4%. Breast cancer patients provided tissue from their axillary draining lymph nodes. Sequencing was performed on axillary lymph node tissue. These TCRs come from a female donor with breast cancer. Some clones in this sample may be carry-over from other donors' samples.

As for this clonotype: A much larger clone sits a single nucleotide away, making a read error possible. The CDR3 carries no conserved terminal phenylalanine or tryptophan, so it likely arises from a read error. This rearrangement joins TRBV9 to TRBJ1-2; D is uncertain. CDR3 length equals 13 residues. V dropped 0 bases and J dropped 1 base, with 4 bases sitting between them. Germline values: CDR1 SGDLS, CDR2 YYNGEE. Here the CDR3 DNA reads TGTGCCAGCAGCGTAGCAGATAACTATGGCTACACCTCC. Translated: CASSVADNYGYTS.

V gene TRBV6-5 combines with J gene TRBJ2-7; the D gene could be TRBD1 or TRBD2 (6 bases each). With 5 bases removed from V and 5 bases from J, the gap between germline ends came to 10 bases. Germline CDR1 reads MNHEY; CDR2 reads SVGAGI. This CDR3 comprises 12 residues. CDR3 residues: CASSRRGDEQYF. The DNA of the CDR3 is TGTGCCAGCAGTCGGAGGGGGGACGAGCAGTACTTC.

This clonotype was counted only a few times. Given a much more abundant clone one base away, this may be a read error. The CDR3 sequence: CASSLIIARGRETQYF. Written as DNA, the CDR3 is TGTGCCAGCAGCTTGATAATCGCTCGAGGCCGGGAGACCCAGTACTTC. The chain couples TRBV5-5 to TRBJ2-5, with no clear D. Germline V CDR1 and CDR2: SGHKS, YYEKEE (reference sequence). The length of the CDR3 is 16 residues. Trimming removed 1 base at V and 5 bases at J, with 18 bases between.

In this sample, this clonotype turned up many times. This chain uses TRBV11-3 with TRBJ2-1; 10 bases fit TRBD2. CDR1 is SGHNT, CDR2 YENEEA, per germline. Losses at the gene ends were 5 bases for V and 6 bases for J; bases not matched to a gene: 4. The CDR3 contains 14 residues. The CDR3 spells CASSLAGVGNEQFF. CDR3 coding DNA: TGTGCCAGCAGCCTAGCGGGAGTCGGCAATGAGCAGTTCTTC.

This clonotype showed up many times. This chain connects TRBV9 to TRBJ2-7; no reliable D call. Germline CDR1 SGDLS, CDR2 YYNGEE. V lost 0 bases and J lost 0, with 4 bases in between. The CDR3 extends over 13 amino acids. Here the CDR3 DNA reads TGTGCCAGCAGCGTAGGGAGCTCCTACGAGCAGTACTTC. Residues: CASSVGSSYEQYF.

Many counts were recorded for this clonotype. J is TRBJ1-1 and V is TRBV29-1; D is ambiguous. The CDR3 loop spans 15 amino acids. Germline assignment: CDR1 SQVTM and CDR2 ANQGSEA. The V gene lost 3 bases and the J gene lost 4 bases, with 18 bases spanning the gap. The CDR3 bases are TGCAGCGTTGATGAAAGGAAGCAAGTGGGCACTGAAGCTTTCTTT. As protein: CSVDERKQVGTEAFF.

This clonotype has a count of ten or more. This chain joins TRBV3-1 and TRBJ1-2; D unclear. V was cut by 1 base and J by 0 bases, with 6 bases left in between. Germline CDR1 and CDR2: LGHDT and YNNKEL (reference sequence). CDR3 length: 14 amino acids. CDR3 sequence: CASSQGAPNYGYTF. CDR3 sequence (DNA): TGTGCCAGCAGCCAAGGCGCACCTAACTATGGCTACACCTTC.

This clonotype was counted at least ten times. This chain connects TRBV12-3 or TRBV12-4 to TRBJ2-2; TRBD1 might be the D (6 bases). Trimming removed 6 bases at V and 4 bases at J, with 15 bases between. The CDR3 is 15 amino acids. CDR3 coding DNA: TGTGCCAGCAGCCTACAGGGTCCGAGCACCGGGGAGCTGTTTTTT. It translates to CASSLQGPSTGELFF.

This clonotype was observed many times. V is TRBV5-5 and J is TRBJ2-7, with D hard to call. Germline CDR1 reads SGHKS; CDR2 reads YYEKEE (reference sequence). Trimming stripped 4 bases from V and 1 base from J, with 15 bases between. The CDR3 runs 15 residues. Here the CDR3 reads CASSTYLGNSYEQYF. CDR3 DNA: TGTGCCAGCAGCACCTACCTAGGGAATTCCTACGAGCAGTACTTC.

This clonotype was detected many times. The chain joins TRBV11-3 to TRBJ2-7; 7 bases map to TRBD1. The CDR3 consists of 11 residues. Per germline, CDR1 SGHNT and CDR2 YENEEA. V lost 5 bases, J lost 6 bases, and 1 base stayed unmatched. CDR3 in amino acids: CASSRDSEQYF. CDR3 nucleotide sequence: TGTGCCAGCAGCCGGGACAGCGAGCAGTACTTC.

This clonotype was recorded at least ten times. V gene TRBV9 combines with J gene TRBJ2-2; TRBD1 is a possible D gene (5 bases). CDR1 and CDR2 (germline): SGDLS, YYNGEE. V was clipped by 6 bases and J by 3 bases, with 18 bases between them. The CDR3 length is 16 residues. The CDR3 nucleotides are TGTGCCAGCACCCCCCGGATGAAGGGGCACACCGGGGAGCTGTTTTTT. Translating it yields CASTPRMKGHTGELFF.

This clonotype was seen many times. V is TRBV19 and J is TRBJ2-1; 10 bases agree with TRBD2. The CDR3 has 15 residues. Germline loops: CDR1 LNHDA, CDR2 SQIVND (reference sequence). J lost 7 bases, V lost 2 bases, and 5 bases had no gene match. CDR3 bases: TGTGCCAGTAGTATATTAAAAGCGGGAGGGAATGAGCAGTTCTTC. This gives the protein CASSILKAGGNEQFF.

The rearrangement uses TRBV29-1 and TRBJ2-1, with D possibly TRBD2 on 6 matching bases. This CDR3 is built from 12 residues. Trimming removed 4 bases from V and 10 bases from J, with 14 bases in between. Looked up from germline, CDR1 is SQVTM and CDR2 is ANQGSEA. For the CDR3, the DNA is TGCAGCGTTGTTCAGGAGGGCGGGGAGCAGTTCTTC. As protein: CSVVQEGGEQFF.

This clonotype was seen ten or more times. An end of the junction differs from the germline gene, which may be a read error. In DNA form, the CDR3 reads TGTGCCAGCAGTCCCCGCGGGCGATCCTCCGAGCAGTACTTC. Translation gives CASSPRGRSSEQYF. The chain is built from TRBV12-3 or TRBV12-4 and TRBJ2-7; TRBD2 might be the D (5 bases). The CDR3 is 14 amino acids.

As regards this clonotype: One base away lies a much larger clone, so this may be a sequencing read error. Since no conserved phenylalanine or tryptophan closes the CDR3, a read error is the likely cause. The chain is built from TRBV9 and TRBJ2-7, with 8 bases fitting TRBD2. Germline CDR1 is SGDLS and CDR2 is YYNGEE. The CDR3 has 13 residues. The J segment lost 5 bases and the V segment lost 3 bases, leaving 4 bases of the junction unmatched. CDR3 loop: CASSAGTSDEQYS. The CDR3 nucleotides read TGTGCCAGCAGCGCTGGGACTAGTGACGAGCAGTACTCC.

This clonotype occurred many times. The chain links TRBV30 to TRBJ1-5, with unresolved D. Trimming cost V 5 bases and J 2 bases, with 10 bases left between them. Germline-derived CDR1 and CDR2 are GTSNPN and SVGIG (reference sequence). The CDR3 length is 13 residues. This CDR3 is CAWGSGGNQPQHF. The CDR3 DNA follows: TGTGCCTGGGGTAGCGGGGGCAATCAGCCCCAGCATTTT.

Many counts were recorded for this clonotype. This chain joins TRBV28 and TRBJ2-3, with TRBD2 matching over 10 bases. J lost 5 bases, V lost 5 bases, and 10 bases had no gene match. The germline gives CDR1 MDHEN, CDR2 SYDVKM. The CDR3 covers 16 residues. CDR3 nucleotides: TGTGCCAGCAGTGGAGAGCGGGGGGGCATGGTAGATACGCAGTATTTT. Amino acids: CASSGERGGMVDTQYF. Variable domain in full (rest from reference TRBV28 and TRBJ2-3): DVKVTQSSRYLVKRTGEKVFLECVQDMDHENMFWYRQDPGLGLRLIYFSYDVKMKEKGDIPEGYSVSREKKERFSLILESASTNQTSMYLCASSGERGGMVDTQYFGPGTRLTVL.

The chain links TRBV12-3 or TRBV12-4 to TRBJ1-5, with 8 nucleotides matching TRBD1. This CDR3 comprises 15 residues. Unmatched junction bases numbered 13, after V lost 4 bases and J lost 11 bases. In nucleotides, the CDR3 is TGTGCCAGCAGTTCGTGGACAGGGAGGCAAGAGACCCAGCATTTT. Amino acid sequence: CASSSWTGRQETQHF.

About this clonotype: Germline is not matched at one junction end, which may reflect a read error. The CDR3 here is CAGSEAELF. CDR3 DNA sequence: TGTGCCGGCAGTGAAGCGGAGCTTTTC. The chain has TRBV2 and TRBJ2-7, with D possibly being TRBD2 (5 bases). The germline gives CDR1 SNHLY, CDR2 FYNNEI. The CDR3 contains 9 residues.

The chain combines TRBV20-1 with TRBJ2-1; 7 bases map to TRBD2. V trimming: 3 bases; J trimming: 6 bases; junction bases outside the gene matches: 8. Germline-derived CDR1 and CDR2 are DFQATT and SNEGSKA (reference sequence). The CDR3 has 14 amino acids. The CDR3 sequence is CSARRGGGINEQFF. The CDR3 DNA reads as TGCAGTGCTAGGAGGGGCGGGGGTATCAATGAGCAGTTCTTC.

This clonotype showed up just a few times. A much more abundant neighbour one base away suggests this may be a read error. CDR3 residues: CASRPAQPQHF. The CDR3, as DNA: TGTGCCAGCCGACCCGCTCAGCCCCAGCATTTT. The chain combines TRBV6-1 with TRBJ1-5; D ambiguous. CDR1 and CDR2 (germline): MNHNS, SASEGT. The CDR3 extends over 11 amino acids. V was pared by 8 bases and J by 6 bases, with 8 bases between.

With respect to this clonotype: This sequence may be a read error, since a much larger clone differs from it by one base. A read error is likely, as this CDR3 ends without the conserved phenylalanine or tryptophan. V usage is TRBV30 and J usage is TRBJ2-1, with 10 bases that match TRBD2. CDR3 length equals 12 residues. The V segment lost 8 bases and the J segment 8 bases; nucleotides outside the gene matches: 6. Germline V gives CDR1 GTSNPN, CDR2 SVGIG (reference sequence). CDR3 residues: CAGGLAYDEQFL. The CDR3, as DNA: TGTGCCGGGGGACTAGCGTACGATGAGCAGTTCCTC.